The clone carrying this T cell receptor (beta chain) was seen a single time. This entry comes from a study of blood T cell repertoires in COVID-19. Generated by immunoSEQ multiplex PCR, the TCRdb table keeps only in-frame clones and is missing some. The sample records more than 300,000 clones, roughly 89% being singletons. This CDR3 contains 15 residues. V was pared by 5 bases and J by 0 bases, with 14 bases between. Per germline, CDR1 LNHNV and CDR2 YYDKDF (reference sequence). The origin of this receptor is a woman aged 25-40 years who had recovered from COVID-19. V and J are TRBV15 and TRBJ2-7; no firm D call. The material sequenced was PBMCs or T cells enriched from blood (not recorded which). CDR3 residues: CATSSDTQYSYEQYF. For the CDR3, the DNA is TGTGCCACCAGCTCAGACACCCAGTACTCCTACGAGCAGTACTTC.